The clone carrying this T cell receptor beta chain has a count of ten or more. The antigen is not known. The data stem from a study of T-cell memory formation after mild COVID-19. Study overall: Largely donor-specific sequence clusters came from a couple of donors. Findings of the study overall: Contracting CD4+ clones sat mainly in CM and EM; CD8+ in EMRA. Memory sampled before infection contained some responding clones, suggesting cross-reactive memory joined.

5'RACE with constant-segment primers yielded barcoded, UMI-tagged TCR alpha and TCR beta cDNA libraries. TCRdb redid the calling of the 5' RACE reads with MiXCR, one entry per CDR3 protein. The sample has 90,000 to 130,000 distinct CDR3 sequences, 18% seen once; the top ten hold approximately 5%. Input material: PBMCs or a T cell subset sorted from them (not recorded which). The TCR sequence derives from a man aged 18 to 29 who had mild COVID-19 (a few samples of this study predate the infection). Cell type and time point are not known.

The CDR3 nucleotides are TGTGCCAGCAGTTCCCGGCCAAGCTCCTACAATGAGCAGTTCTTC. This translates into CASSSRPSSYNEQFF. The chain carries TRBV7-2 and TRBJ2-1; D is unclear. CDR3 length: 15 amino acids. Germline lookup yields CDR1 SGHTA and CDR2 FQGNSA. V lost 6 bases to trimming and J lost 0 bases, with 12 bases between them.